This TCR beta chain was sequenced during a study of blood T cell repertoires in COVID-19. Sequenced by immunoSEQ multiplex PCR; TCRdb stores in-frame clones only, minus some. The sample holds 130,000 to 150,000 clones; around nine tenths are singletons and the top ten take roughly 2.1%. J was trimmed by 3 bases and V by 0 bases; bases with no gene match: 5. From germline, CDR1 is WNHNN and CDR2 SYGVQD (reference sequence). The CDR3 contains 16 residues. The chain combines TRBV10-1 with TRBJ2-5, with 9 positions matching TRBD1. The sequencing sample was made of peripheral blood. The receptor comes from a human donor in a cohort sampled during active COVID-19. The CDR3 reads CASSESTGTGKETQYF. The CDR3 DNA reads TGCGCCAGCAGTGAGTCGACCGGGACAGGGAAAGAGACCCAGTACTTC.